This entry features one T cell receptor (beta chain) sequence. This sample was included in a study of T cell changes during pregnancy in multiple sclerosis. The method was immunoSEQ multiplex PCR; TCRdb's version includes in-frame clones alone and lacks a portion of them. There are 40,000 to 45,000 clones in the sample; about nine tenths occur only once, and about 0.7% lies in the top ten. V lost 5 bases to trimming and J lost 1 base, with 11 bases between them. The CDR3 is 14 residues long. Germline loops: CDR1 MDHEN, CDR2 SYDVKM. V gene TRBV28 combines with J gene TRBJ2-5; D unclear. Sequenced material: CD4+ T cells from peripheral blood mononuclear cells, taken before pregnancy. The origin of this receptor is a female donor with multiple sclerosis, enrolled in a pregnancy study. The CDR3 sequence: CASSLRGPQETQYF. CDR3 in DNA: TGTGCCAGCAGTCTCAGAGGCCCCCAAGAGACCCAGTACTTC.